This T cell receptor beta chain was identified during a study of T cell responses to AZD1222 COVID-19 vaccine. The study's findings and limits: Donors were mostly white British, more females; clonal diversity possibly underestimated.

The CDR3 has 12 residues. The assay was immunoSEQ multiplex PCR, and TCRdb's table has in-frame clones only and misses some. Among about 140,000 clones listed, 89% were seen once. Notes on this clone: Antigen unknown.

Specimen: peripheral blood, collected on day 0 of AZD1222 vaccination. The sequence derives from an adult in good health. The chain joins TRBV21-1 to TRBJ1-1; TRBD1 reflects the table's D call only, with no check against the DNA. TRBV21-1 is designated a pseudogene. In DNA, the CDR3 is TGTGCCAGCAGCAATCCCCAGGTTAAAGCTTTCTTT. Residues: CASSNPQVKAFF.